What follows is one TCR beta chain and its context. The data belong to a study of cytomegalovirus exposure and HLA in healthy donors. This CDR3 is 12 amino acids long. Germline CDR1 MDHEN, CDR2 SYDVKM. The V gene lost 5 bases and the J gene lost 7 bases, with 8 bases spanning the gap. The study ran its PCR with 60 Vbeta and 13 Jbeta primers. Produced via immunoSEQ multiplex PCR; TCRdb's table is partial and in-frame only. The table for this sample gives some 30,000 clones. This clonotype was sampled from a woman in her forties in good health and CMV-seropositive. What was sequenced was PBMCs. The V call is TRBV28, the J call TRBJ2-2; perhaps TRBD2 as D (5 bases). Written as DNA, the CDR3 is TGTGCCAGCAGTCTAGCATACGGGGAGCTGTTTTTT. It yields the protein CASSLAYGELFF.